A single sample is the source of the 9 T cell receptor beta chains below, sequenced in a study of blood T cells in healthy people across ages. Primers used in a second PCR of roughly 6 to 11 cycles were a sample-barcoded 5' primer and a J-beta primer mix. In TCRdb, the 5' RACE reads were re-called with MiXCR into one record per CDR3 protein. This table has roughly 680,000 distinct CDR3 sequences, 21% appearing once. Sequenced: blood. These receptors originate from a man aged 65-85 years in good health.

The chain combines TRBV10-3 with TRBJ1-1, with 12 bases aligning to TRBD1. J lost 5 bases, V lost 11 bases, and 6 bases had no gene match. The length of the CDR3 is 13 residues. Germline V gene data show CDR1 as ENHRY and CDR2 as SYGVKD. Here the CDR3 reads CAASGQGATEAFF. In DNA, the CDR3 is TGTGCCGCCTCGGGACAGGGGGCGACTGAAGCTTTCTTT.

The J gene is TRBJ1-3, the V gene TRBV28, with TRBD1 as a possible D gene (6 bases). The CDR3 sequence is 14 residues long. Germline lookup yields CDR1 MDHEN and CDR2 SYDVKM. The V gene lost 7 bases and the J gene lost 2 bases, with 12 bases spanning the gap. The CDR3 here is CASTTGFPGNTIYF. Written as DNA, the CDR3 is TGTGCCAGCACCACAGGGTTCCCTGGAAACACCATATATTTT. The full variable domain, with the rest looked up from reference TRBV28 and TRBJ1-3, is DVKVTQSSRYLVKRTGEKVFLECVQDMDHENMFWYRQDPGLGLRLIYFSYDVKMKEKGDIPEGYSVSREKKERFSLILESASTNQTSMYLCASTTGFPGNTIYFGEGSWLTVV.

To note about this clonotype: One junction end disagrees with the germline gene, perhaps due to a read error. The rearrangement joins TRBV5-1 to TRBJ2-3; 7 nucleotides line up with TRBD1. From germline, CDR1 is SGHRS and CDR2 YFSETQ. The CDR3 runs to 16 residues. The CDR3 sequence: CVSSFGTVRGTDTQYF. The DNA for the CDR3 is TGCGTCAGCAGCTTCGGGACAGTTAGGGGCACAGATACGCAGTATTTT.

This clonotype was detected only a few times. The junction does not match germline at one end; this may be a read error. The chain links TRBV6-1 to TRBJ2-7, with D perhaps assigned TRBD1 or TRBD2 (5 bases each). The CDR3 has 14 amino acids. Looked up from germline, CDR1 is MNHNS and CDR2 is SASEGT. The DNA of the CDR3 is TGTGTCAGCAGTGAATGGGGACCGACAGACGAGCAGTACTTC. Translated, it gives CVSSEWGPTDEQYF.

This clonotype was recorded a few times. The chain recombines TRBV5-4 with TRBJ2-1; D is ambiguous. The V gene lost 5 bases and the J gene lost 1 base, with 13 bases spanning the gap. This CDR3 is 15 amino acids long. Germline-derived CDR1 and CDR2 are SGHNT and YYREEE (reference sequence). The CDR3 protein is CASSPSLPSYNEQFF. The CDR3 nucleotides are TGTGCCAGCAGTCCCAGTTTACCTTCCTACAATGAGCAGTTCTTC.

The V gene is TRBV4-3, the J gene TRBJ2-7, with TRBD2 matching over 11 bases. The CDR3 is 16 residues long. The V gene end was trimmed by 0 bases and the J gene end by 3 bases; junction bases not matched to a gene: 4. Germline V gene lookup returns CDR1 LGHNA and CDR2 YSLEER. The CDR3 region has the DNA TGCGCCAGCAGCCAAGATCTGCTAGCGGGAGGCTACGAGCAGTACTTC. Translated: CASSQDLLAGGYEQYF.

This clonotype has a handful of counts. The CDR3 here is CSTSDGETQYF. In DNA form, the CDR3 reads TGCAGCACAAGCGACGGGGAGACCCAGTACTTC. This chain connects TRBV29-1 to TRBJ2-5; D unclear. This CDR3 has 11 residues. Trimming took off 8 bases at V and 5 bases at J, with 12 bases between the two ends. CDR1 and CDR2 from the germline V gene are SQVTM and ANQGSEA. Filled out from reference TRBV29-1 and TRBJ2-5, the complete variable domain reads SAVISQKPSRDICQRGTSLTIQCQVDSQVTMMFWYRQQPGQSLTLIATANQGSEATYESGFVIDKFPISRPNLTFSTLTVSNMSPEDSSIYLCSTSDGETQYFGPGTRLLVL.

This rearrangement joins TRBV10-3 to TRBJ2-4; 8 nucleotides line up with TRBD1. The CDR3 spans 16 residues. V lost 3 bases and J lost 6; bases outside the gene matches: 10. CDR1 and CDR2 from the germline V gene are ENHRY and SYGVKD. For the CDR3, the DNA is TGTGCCATCAGTGATTCCCAGGGGGCGCGAGGAAACATTCAGTACTTC. Its protein product is CAISDSQGARGNIQYF.

This clonotype was observed a handful of times. The genes are TRBV12-3 or TRBV12-4 and TRBJ1-1, with a weak D call TRBD1 (6 bases). CDR3 length equals 12 residues. V lost 7 bases and J lost 5, with 11 bases in between. CDR3 sequence: CASNQGWTEAFF. In DNA, the CDR3 is TGTGCCAGCAATCAGGGGTGGACTGAAGCTTTCTTT.